These 32 T cell receptor beta chains originate from one sample sequenced in a study of tumour-infiltrating T cells in Burkitt lymphoma. The table came from immunoSEQ multiplex PCR; TCRdb's copy has only in-frame clones and leaves some out. Among 2,500 to 3,000 clones listed, approximately 73% were seen once. The sequenced sample was tumor tissue. The source is a human donor with diffuse large B-cell lymphoma.

The rearrangement uses TRBV6-5 and TRBJ2-1; no clear D. Per germline, CDR1 MNHEY and CDR2 SVGAGI. The V end was cut by 2 bases, the J end by 7 bases, with 12 bases between. The length of the CDR3 is 14 residues. The CDR3 region is CASSYGLLANEQFF. The CDR3 coding sequence is TGTGCCAGCAGTTACGGTTTATTAGCTAATGAGCAGTTCTTC.

The chain employs TRBV29-1 and TRBJ2-7; 9 bases map to TRBD1. Trimming at V came to 3 bases and at J to 1 base, leaving 7 bases not matched to a gene. Per the germline V gene, CDR1 is SQVTM and CDR2 is ANQGSEA. CDR3 length: 15 residues. The CDR3 DNA reads TGCAGCGTTGATGGTACCGGGACAGGGTCCTACGAGCAGTACTTC. Translated, it gives CSVDGTGTGSYEQYF.

CDR3 in DNA: TGTGCCAGCAGCTTAATATTCGGGGGAGATACGCAGTATTTT. Amino acids: CASSLIFGGDTQYF. The chain combines TRBV7-9 with TRBJ2-3; D is perhaps TRBD2 (6 bases). Germline V lookup: CDR1 SEHNR, CDR2 FQNEAQ (reference sequence). V was clipped by 2 bases and J by 5 bases, with 11 bases between them. The CDR3 covers 14 residues.

This clone was observed a few times. The chain has TRBV9 and TRBJ2-3; perhaps TRBD2 as D (7 bases). Trimming took off 0 bases at V and 1 base at J, with 9 bases between the two ends. The CDR3 extends over 15 amino acids. Germline loops: CDR1 SGDLS, CDR2 YYNGEE. The CDR3 reads CASSVGEGGTDTQYF. CDR3 in DNA: TGTGCCAGCAGCGTAGGGGAGGGGGGCACAGATACGCAGTATTTT.

V gene TRBV7-9 combines with J gene TRBJ1-4; D remains unclear. The CDR3 runs 12 residues. The V end was cut by 1 base, the J end by 7 bases, with 4 bases between. From germline, CDR1 is SEHNR and CDR2 FQNEAQ (reference sequence). For the CDR3, the DNA is TGTGCCAGCAGCTTAGGGGCTGAAAAACTGTTTTTT. Amino acid sequence: CASSLGAEKLFF.

The V call is TRBV7-6, the J call TRBJ1-5; tentative D call: TRBD1 (5 bases). The V gene's germline CDR1 is SGHVS and CDR2 FNYEAQ. The CDR3 length is 12 residues. CDR3 sequence: CASGGNGQPQHF. The CDR3 DNA follows: TGTGCTAGCGGGGGGAACGGCCAGCCCCAGCATTTT. Full variable domain (remainder filled in from reference TRBV7-6 and TRBJ1-5): GAGVSQSPRYKVTKRGQDVALRCDPISGHVSLYWYRQALGQGPEFLTYFNYEAQQDKSGLPNDRFSAERPEGSISTLTIQRTEQRDSAMYRCASGGNGQPQHFGDGTRLSIL.

This clone was picked up one time. The chain combines TRBV7-2 with TRBJ2-1; tentative D call: TRBD1 (5 bases). The V and J ends lost 1 base and 10 bases respectively, with 5 bases between them. CDR3 length equals 11 residues. Germline V gene sequence: CDR1 SGHTA, CDR2 FQGNSA. Here the CDR3 reads CASSLGGEQFF. The DNA for the CDR3 is TGTGCCAGCAGCTTAGGGGGCGAGCAGTTCTTC.

The chain carries TRBV19 and TRBJ1-1, with TRBD1 matching 8 bases. This CDR3 is 16 amino acids long. CDR1 and CDR2 (germline): LNHDA, SQIVND (reference sequence). Germline trimming cut 7 bases from V and 1 base from J; bases unmatched to any gene: 11. The DNA for the CDR3 is TGTGCCAGTACCACCCCCCAGGGGGCTGGGAACACTGAAGCTTTCTTT. Protein: CASTTPQGAGNTEAFF.

V and J are TRBV19 and TRBJ1-2, with D possibly matching TRBD1 (6 bases). V was cut by 7 bases and J by 5 bases, with 17 bases left in between. Germline V gene data show CDR1 as LNHDA and CDR2 as SQIVND (reference sequence). The length of the CDR3 is 14 residues. The CDR3, as DNA: TGTGCCAGTAAATCCCCAGGGGAAAGTTATGGCTACACCTTC. As protein: CASKSPGESYGYTF.

This chain links TRBV2 with TRBJ2-5; TRBD2 aligns across 7 bases. CDR1 is SNHLY, CDR2 FYNNEI, per germline. The V gene end was trimmed by 4 bases and the J gene end by 0 bases; junction bases not matched to a gene: 5. This CDR3 spans 15 amino acids. CDR3 sequence: CASSGIAGYQETQYF. The CDR3 region has the DNA TGTGCCAGCAGTGGAATAGCGGGCTACCAAGAGACCCAGTACTTC.

V gene TRBV18 combines with J gene TRBJ2-3; D is unresolved. Germline V gene data show CDR1 as KGHSH and CDR2 as LQKENI. CDR3 length equals 16 residues. V shed 2 bases and J shed 2 bases, with 14 bases lying between them. CDR3: CASSPFARSSTDTQYF. The CDR3 bases are TGTGCCAGCTCACCATTTGCCCGCTCCTCCACAGATACGCAGTATTTT.

The V gene is TRBV7-6, the J gene TRBJ2-7; tentative D call: TRBD2 (5 bases). Germline CDR1 and CDR2: SGHVS and FNYEAQ. There are 16 residues in the CDR3. Trimming stripped 7 bases from V and 0 bases from J, with 19 bases between. The CDR3: CASTYEGGLGSYEQYF. The CDR3 DNA is TGTGCCAGCACTTACGAAGGAGGACTGGGCTCCTACGAGCAGTACTTC.

The rearrangement links TRBV4-3 to TRBJ2-7, with D maybe TRBD1 (5 bases). Germline lookup yields CDR1 LGHNA and CDR2 YSLEER. V lost 1 base, J lost 4 bases, and 8 bases lay in between. The CDR3 covers 13 residues. The CDR3 sequence: CASSQGAGYEQYF. CDR3 DNA: TGCGCCAGCAGCCAAGGGGCAGGGTACGAGCAGTACTTC.

The J gene is TRBJ1-3, the V gene TRBV7-6; a weak D match, TRBD1 (6 bases). Germline V gene data show CDR1 as SGHVS and CDR2 as FNYEAQ. There are 17 residues in the CDR3. V lost 1 base and J 3 bases, leaving 16 bases between the germline ends. The CDR3 region has the DNA TGTGCCAGCAGCTTAGGGGTCAGGGGCGAATTTGGAAACACCATATATTTT. The encoded protein is CASSLGVRGEFGNTIYF.

This clone was found a few times. This CDR3 is CASSPLVFTAAKEETQYF. The CDR3 DNA reads TGTGCCAGCAGCCCTCTCGTTTTTACGGCAGCCAAGGAAGAGACCCAGTACTTC. V and J are TRBV7-6 and TRBJ2-5; no reliable D call. Germline V gives CDR1 SGHVS, CDR2 FNYEAQ. The CDR3 runs 18 residues. The V gene lost 5 bases and the J gene lost 3 bases, with 25 bases spanning the gap. The entire variable domain, with the rest obtained from reference TRBV7-6 and TRBJ2-5, is as follows: GAGVSQSPRYKVTKRGQDVALRCDPISGHVSLYWYRQALGQGPEFLTYFNYEAQQDKSGLPNDRFSAERPEGSISTLTIQRTEQRDSAMYRCASSPLVFTAAKEETQYFGPGTRLLVL.

This clone turned up a few times. This chain links TRBV6-1 with TRBJ1-2, with D uncertain. Trimming pared 6 bases from V and 2 bases from J, leaving 16 bases between. The CDR3 is 15 amino acids. CDR1 MNHNS and CDR2 SASEGT come from the germline V gene. The CDR3, as DNA: TGTGCCAGCAGGCGTGTCGGGCCCTTGAACTATGGCTACACCTTC. This codes for CASRRVGPLNYGYTF.

The rearrangement joins TRBV10-3 to TRBJ2-7; 11 bases match TRBD1. This CDR3 contains 15 residues. Germline V CDR1 and CDR2: ENHRY, SYGVKD. J was trimmed by 1 base and V by 4 bases; bases with no gene match: 3. The CDR3, as DNA: TGTGCCATCAGTGGGGACAGGGGGGGATCCTACGAGCAGTACTTC. Amino acid sequence: CAISGDRGGSYEQYF.

The V gene is TRBV4-2, the J gene TRBJ2-1; TRBD2 matches at 8 bases. The CDR3 has 16 residues. Germline trimming cut 1 base from V and 5 bases from J; bases unmatched to any gene: 7. In germline, CDR1 is LGHNA, CDR2 YNFKEQ. CDR3 sequence reads: CASSQASQRGNNEQFF. The CDR3 DNA follows: TGTGCCAGCAGCCAAGCGAGCCAGCGGGGGAACAATGAGCAGTTCTTC.

The chain couples TRBV19 to TRBJ2-6; no clear D. Germline V gives CDR1 LNHDA, CDR2 SQIVND (reference sequence). The V end was cut by 3 bases, the J end by 0 bases, with 21 bases between. The CDR3 has 20 amino acids. Here the CDR3 reads CASSMGTALIEASGANVLTF. The CDR3 bases are TGTGCCAGTAGTATGGGAACGGCCCTAATTGAAGCCTCTGGGGCCAACGTCCTGACTTTC.

The J gene is TRBJ1-1, the V gene TRBV5-1, with 7 bases that match TRBD1. This CDR3 is built from 13 residues. V trimming: 5 bases; J trimming: 1 base; junction bases outside the gene matches: 2. The germline V gene encodes CDR1 SGHRS and CDR2 YFSETQ. The CDR3 nucleotides are TGCGCCAGCAGATGGGACAGGAACACTGAAGCTTTCTTT. Amino acids: CASRWDRNTEAFF.

V gene TRBV18 combines with J gene TRBJ1-4, with D perhaps matching TRBD1 (5 bases). V was shortened by 3 bases and J by 2 bases, with 13 bases between the two germline ends. Germline CDR1 is KGHSH and CDR2 is LQKENI. The CDR3 runs 16 residues. In DNA, the CDR3 is TGTGCCAGCTCACCGGGGGGGGTGTCGACTAATGAAAAACTGTTTTTT. Encoded protein: CASSPGGVSTNEKLFF. Full variable domain (outside the CDR3, taken from reference TRBV18 and TRBJ1-4): NAGVMQNPRHLVRRRGQEARLRCSPMKGHSHVYWYRQLPEEGLKFMVYLQKENIIDESGMPKERFSAEFPKEGPSILRIQQVVRGDSAAYFCASSPGGVSTNEKLFFGSGTQLSVL.

This clone was observed a few times. The chain carries TRBV5-1 and TRBJ2-1, with D maybe TRBD1 (6 bases). The CDR3 loop spans 15 amino acids. The germline gives CDR1 SGHRS, CDR2 YFSETQ. The V end lost 2 bases, the J end lost 3 bases, and 12 bases lay between the germline ends. CDR3 nucleotide sequence: TGCGCCAGCAGCTTAGAGGGACATGGCTACAATGAGCAGTTCTTC. Its translation: CASSLEGHGYNEQFF.

The CDR3 loop is CASSQVGLGGSNQPQHF. CDR3 nucleotide sequence: TGTGCCAGCAGCCAAGTTGGGCTTGGGGGGAGCAATCAGCCCCAGCATTTT. The V gene is TRBV4-2, the J gene TRBJ1-5; TRBD1 is a possible D gene (5 bases). Trimming took off 1 base at V and 1 base at J, with 14 bases between the two ends. CDR3 length: 17 residues. CDR1 LGHNA and CDR2 YNFKEQ come from the germline V gene.

This chain connects TRBV29-1 to TRBJ2-2; D is ambiguous. Trimming removed 4 bases from V and 4 bases from J, with 7 bases in between. Germline CDR1 reads SQVTM; CDR2 reads ANQGSEA. There are 12 residues in the CDR3. The CDR3 protein is CSVGRSTGELFF. The CDR3 nucleotides are TGCAGCGTTGGCCGGAGCACCGGGGAGCTGTTTTTT.

About this clone itself: A read error may account for a junction end that differs from germline. This chain connects TRBV5-1 to TRBJ1-2, with D unresolved. CDR3 length: 14 residues. Per the germline V gene, CDR1 is SGHRS and CDR2 is YFSETQ. The CDR3 loop reads CANSLEVAGYGYTF. DNA for the CDR3: TGCGCCAACAGCTTGGAAGTGGCGGGCTATGGCTACACCTTC.

The V call is TRBV25-1, the J call TRBJ2-5; the D is unclear. The tail of the sequence fits TRBJ2-7 better, so the J call may be wrong. Germline CDR1 is MGHDK and CDR2 is SYGVNS. This CDR3 comprises 11 residues. The CDR3 bases are TGTGCCAGCAGTGAGTGGTACGAGCAGTACTTC. Its protein is CASSEWYEQYF.

Sample share makes this clone large. This rearrangement joins TRBV7-9 to TRBJ2-1, with 9 nucleotides matching TRBD2. CDR1 is SEHNR, CDR2 FQNEAQ, per germline (reference sequence). The CDR3 extends over 13 amino acids. The V and J ends lost 8 bases and 3 bases, in that order; junction bases with no gene match: 2. For the CDR3, the DNA is TGTGCCAGCGCGGGGGGGAGCTACAATGAGCAGTTCTTC. As protein: CASAGGSYNEQFF.

V and J are TRBV11-2 and TRBJ1-6; weak D call: TRBD1 (6 bases). Germline V gene sequence: CDR1 SGHAT, CDR2 FQNNGV. The CDR3 consists of 15 residues. V was pared by 6 bases and J by 12 bases, with 21 bases between. CDR3 protein: CASSPRTARMRPLHF. The CDR3 bases are TGTGCCAGCAGTCCCAGGACAGCCCGTATGCGACCCCTCCACTTT.

The rearrangement joins TRBV7-8 to TRBJ1-2; D gene ambiguous. Germline values: CDR1 SGHVS, CDR2 FQNEAQ. CDR3 length: 14 amino acids. Trimming left V 4 bases short and J 5 bases short, with 14 bases between. The CDR3, as DNA: TGTGCCAGCAGCTCAGCAGACCTGGATTATGGCTACACCTTC. Translated: CASSSADLDYGYTF.

The chain recombines TRBV6-4 with TRBJ1-1, with no clear D. The length of the CDR3 is 13 residues. CDR1 is MRHNA, CDR2 SNTAGT, per germline. Between the trimmed V and J ends, which lost 2 bases and 0 bases, there was a span of 4 bases. CDR3 loop: CASSDDVNTEAFF. The DNA for the CDR3 is TGTGCCAGCAGTGACGATGTGAACACTGAAGCTTTCTTT.

V and J are TRBV7-6 and TRBJ2-3; D unresolved. V lost 1 base to trimming and J lost 0 bases, with 5 bases between them. The CDR3 loop spans 14 amino acids. From germline, CDR1 is SGHVS and CDR2 FNYEAQ. CDR3: CASSLVSSTDTQYF. The DNA of the CDR3 is TGTGCCAGCAGCTTAGTTTCTAGCACAGATACGCAGTATTTT.

The gene calls are TRBV5-1 and TRBJ1-4; a weak D match, TRBD1 (6 bases). Germline-derived CDR1 and CDR2 are SGHRS and YFSETQ. Deletions cut 2 bases from V and 0 bases from J, with 11 bases between. This CDR3 has 16 amino acids. CDR3 sequence reads: CASSLRTVATNEKLFF. The CDR3 region has the DNA TGCGCCAGCAGCTTAAGGACAGTTGCAACTAATGAAAAACTGTTTTTT. Full variable domain (outside the CDR3, taken from reference TRBV5-1 and TRBJ1-4): KAGVTQTPRYLIKTRGQQVTLSCSPISGHRSVSWYQQTPGQGLQFLFEYFSETQRNKGNFPGRFSGRQFSNSRSEMNVSTLELGDSALYLCASSLRTVATNEKLFFGSGTQLSVL.